The 24 T cell receptor beta chains given below trace back to one sample, sequenced in a study of blood T cell repertoires in COVID-19 (dated by TCRdb to 2018 to 2021). Library construction relied on the immunoSEQ multiplex PCR assay. The table was pulled from immuneACCESS by TCRdb, which kept in-frame rearrangements only. Such tables lose some clones; where checked, under half of the loss comes from unresolved V genes, and the rest has no known cause. For this sample the table gives fewer than 350,000 clones, of which about 90% were detected only once. The ten top clones hold approximately 1% of the sample. The sequenced material came from PBMCs or T cells enriched from blood (not recorded which). These TCRs come from a woman aged 25 to 39 who had been exposed to COVID-19.

Here the CDR3 DNA reads TGTGCCAGCAGCCCGCGCACTAGCGGCGGGGAGCTGTTTTTT. Residues: CASSPRTSGGELFF. The rearrangement links TRBV7-3 to TRBJ2-2; 8 bases are a match to TRBD2. This CDR3 has 14 amino acids. V lost 5 bases to trimming and J lost 7 bases; unmatched junction nucleotides: 6. Looked up from germline, CDR1 is SGHTA and CDR2 is FQGTGA.

A few counts support this clone. The chain couples TRBV18 to TRBJ2-3; 9 bases agree with TRBD1. CDR3 length: 14 amino acids. CDR1 and CDR2 (germline): KGHSH, LQKENI. The V and J ends lost 7 bases and 3 bases, in that order; junction bases with no gene match: 5. CDR3: CASFLGTGTDTQYF. The CDR3 DNA reads TGTGCCAGCTTCCTCGGGACAGGGACAGATACGCAGTATTTT. Combining the CDR3 with reference TRBV18 and TRBJ2-3 gives the whole variable domain NAGVMQNPRHLVRRRGQEARLRCSPMKGHSHVYWYRQLPEEGLKFMVYLQKENIIDESGMPKERFSAEFPKEGPSILRIQQVVRGDSAAYFCASFLGTGTDTQYFGPGTRLTVL.

The V call is TRBV2, the J call TRBJ2-3, with no clear D. V was shortened by 9 bases and J by 6 bases, with 10 bases between the two germline ends. Looked up from germline, CDR1 is SNHLY and CDR2 is FYNNEI. This CDR3 contains 11 residues. In DNA form, the CDR3 reads TGTGCCAGATCAACCGGGGATACGCAGTATTTT. Translation: CARSTGDTQYF.

This chain links TRBV28 with TRBJ1-3; D might be TRBD1 (5 bases). CDR3 length: 16 amino acids. V lost 6 bases to trimming and J lost 4 bases, with 19 bases between them. CDR1 and CDR2 from the germline V gene are MDHEN and SYDVKM. The DNA for the CDR3 is TGTGCCAGCAGCGGTGGGGGGTTTAATCCGGGAAACACCATATATTTT. This sequence encodes CASSGGGFNPGNTIYF.

The rearrangement uses TRBV28 and TRBJ1-5; 7 bases agree with TRBD1. The germline V gene has CDR1 MDHEN and CDR2 SYDVKM. The CDR3 has 13 residues. V was pared by 3 bases and J by 8 bases, with 4 bases of the junction left unmatched. CDR3 bases: TGTGCCAGCAGTTTTGACAGGGTAAAGCCCCAGCATTTT. Amino acid sequence: CASSFDRVKPQHF.

The rearrangement links TRBV10-3 to TRBJ2-1; D unclear. V was trimmed by 0 bases and J by 1 base, leaving 7 bases between them. Germline V lookup: CDR1 ENHRY, CDR2 SYGVKD. CDR3 length: 15 amino acids. Here the CDR3 DNA reads TGTGCCATCAGTGAGTCACGGCGGTCCTACAATGAGCAGTTCTTC. Its protein product is CAISESRRSYNEQFF.

This chain links TRBV19 with TRBJ2-5, with 9 bases matching TRBD1. V lost 10 bases, J lost 3 bases, and 15 bases stayed unmatched. Germline V gene sequence: CDR1 LNHDA, CDR2 SQIVND (reference sequence). The CDR3 has 16 residues. CDR3 nucleotides: TGTGCCACCCTAGGACGGACAGGGGATACTAAAGAGACCCAGTACTTC. It translates to CATLGRTGDTKETQYF.

The rearrangement joins TRBV18 to TRBJ1-2; TRBD1 aligns across 7 bases. CDR1 and CDR2 from the germline V gene are KGHSH and LQKENI. The V gene end was trimmed by 4 bases and the J gene end by 3 bases; junction bases not matched to a gene: 8. The CDR3 length is 15 residues. The CDR3 nucleotides are TGTGCCAGCTCACTCAATGAGGGGGCGTACTATGGCTACACCTTC. The encoded protein is CASSLNEGAYYGYTF.

The chain combines TRBV7-8 with TRBJ2-1; 12 nucleotides match TRBD2. CDR1 SGHVS and CDR2 FQNEAQ come from the germline V gene. CDR3 length: 17 amino acids. V dropped 5 bases and J dropped 3; count of bases not matched to a gene: 8. The CDR3 is CASSIRTSGNHYNEQFF. The CDR3 DNA follows: TGTGCCAGCAGCATCAGGACTAGCGGGAATCACTACAATGAGCAGTTCTTC.

This chain uses TRBV30 with TRBJ2-1; 9 bases agree with TRBD2. V shed 1 base and J 4 bases; nucleotides not matched to a gene: 11. The V gene's germline CDR1 is GTSNPN and CDR2 SVGIG (reference sequence). The CDR3 covers 17 residues. CDR3 nucleotide sequence: TGTGCCTGGAGTGCCTTCGCCGGGACTAGCTCTTACAATGAGCAGTTCTTC. It yields the protein CAWSAFAGTSSYNEQFF.

This clone was seen a single time. CDR3 loop: CASTSGQWANSPLHF. The CDR3 bases are TGTGCCAGCACTTCAGGGCAATGGGCAAATTCACCCCTCCACTTT. The chain couples TRBV6-6 to TRBJ1-6, with D possibly being TRBD1 (5 bases). V was trimmed by 7 bases and J by 7 bases, leaving 17 bases between them. This CDR3 is 15 amino acids long. The germline V gene has CDR1 MNHNY and CDR2 SVGAGI (reference sequence).

V usage is TRBV6-5 and J usage is TRBJ2-7; 7 bases match TRBD1. In germline, CDR1 is MNHEY, CDR2 SVGAGI. This CDR3 has 15 residues. Unmatched junction bases numbered 8, after V lost 0 bases and J lost 6 bases. The CDR3 sequence: CASSYSPGQRSEQYF. The DNA for the CDR3 is TGTGCCAGCAGTTACTCGCCGGGACAGAGAAGCGAGCAGTACTTC.

The rearrangement joins TRBV12-3 or TRBV12-4 to TRBJ2-1; TRBD1 might be the D (5 bases). Between the trimmed V and J ends, which lost 4 bases and 5 bases, there was a span of 6 bases. The CDR3 sequence is 12 residues long. CDR3 sequence (DNA): TGTGCCAGCAGTTACAGGAACAATGAGCAGTTCTTC. The encoded protein is CASSYRNNEQFF.

The chain couples TRBV7-2 to TRBJ2-7; the D is unclear. The CDR3 sequence is 13 residues long. V gave up 1 base and J gave up 3 bases, with 7 bases separating them. Looked up from germline, CDR1 is SGHTA and CDR2 is FQGNSA. The CDR3, as DNA: TGTGCCAGCAGCTTAGAAGCTTACTACGAGCAGTACTTC. Amino acid sequence: CASSLEAYYEQYF. The whole variable domain, remainder taken from reference TRBV7-2 and TRBJ2-7, is GAGVSQSPSNKVTEKGKDVELRCDPISGHTALYWYRQSLGQGLEFLIYFQGNSAPDKSGLPSDRFSAERTGGSVSTLTIQRTQQEDSAVYLCASSLEAYYEQYFGPGTRLTVT.

For the CDR3, the DNA is TGCGCCAGCAGCGACGCCCAGGGAGAGACCCAGTACTTC. Residues: CASSDAQGETQYF. The rearrangement joins TRBV5-1 to TRBJ2-5; D is possibly TRBD1 (5 bases). The germline CDR1 and CDR2 sequences are SGHRS and YFSETQ. V lost 4 bases and J 4 bases, leaving 11 bases between the germline ends. CDR3 size: 13 residues.

The chain employs TRBV7-2 and TRBJ2-3; 9 positions match TRBD2. The CDR3 contains 16 residues. Per the germline V gene, CDR1 is SGHTA and CDR2 is FQGNSA. With V trimmed by 5 bases and J by 4 bases, 10 bases remained unmatched. The CDR3 DNA reads as TGTGCCAGCAGCCCAGTTAGTAGCGGGAGACCAGATACGCAGTATTTT. Translated: CASSPVSSGRPDTQYF.

The chain recombines TRBV27 with TRBJ1-3; D gene unclear. Trimming cost V 8 bases and J 4 bases, with 12 bases left between them. Germline V CDR1 and CDR2: MNHEY, SMNVEV (reference sequence). This CDR3 contains 13 residues. Written as DNA, the CDR3 is TGTGCCAGCCGACAACACTCAGGAAACACCATATATTTT. It yields the protein CASRQHSGNTIYF.

The rearrangement joins TRBV3-1 (or the pseudogene TRBV3-2) to TRBJ2-7; D not certain. The V gene lost 5 bases and the J gene lost 0 bases, with 11 bases spanning the gap. Germline-derived CDR1 and CDR2 are LGHDT and YNNKEL (reference sequence). This CDR3 contains 14 residues. The chain's CDR3 is CASSAAPNSYEQYF. CDR3 in DNA: TGTGCCAGCAGCGCGGCGCCGAACTCCTACGAGCAGTACTTC.

A single count supports this clone. The V and J genes are TRBV12-3 or TRBV12-4 and TRBJ1-1; D remains ambiguous. The CDR3 has 13 amino acids. V was pared by 2 bases and J by 8 bases, with 12 bases between. Written as DNA, the CDR3 is TGTGCCAGCAGTTTATCCATCAGTTCCGAAGCTTTCTTT. This translates into CASSLSISSEAFF.

V usage is TRBV7-9 and J usage is TRBJ1-5, with 8 bases matching TRBD1. CDR3 length equals 16 residues. V was clipped by 5 bases and J by 6 bases; unmatched bases: 12. From germline, CDR1 is SEHNR and CDR2 FQNEAQ (reference sequence). The CDR3, as DNA: TGTGCCAGCAGCCGCTCTTCGACAGGGGATGCTCAGCCCCAGCATTTT. This encodes CASSRSSTGDAQPQHF.

J is TRBJ2-1 and V is TRBV11-1; 9 positions agree with TRBD2. Per the germline V gene, CDR1 is SGHAT and CDR2 is FQDESV (reference sequence). This CDR3 spans 15 amino acids. With 3 bases clipped from V and 9 bases from J, the junction kept 9 bases outside the gene matches. The CDR3 loop reads CASSLGLAGVVEQFF. DNA for the CDR3: TGTGCCAGCAGCTTGGGTTTAGCGGGAGTAGTTGAGCAGTTCTTC. The whole variable domain, remainder taken from reference TRBV11-1 and TRBJ2-1, is EAEVAQSPRYKITEKSQAVAFWCDPISGHATLYWYRQILGQGPELLVQFQDESVVDDSQLPKDRFSAERLKGVDSTLKIQPAELGDSAMYLCASSLGLAGVVEQFFGPGTRLTVL.

The chain combines TRBV29-1 with TRBJ2-7; a possible D gene is TRBD1 (5 bases). The CDR3 sequence is 14 residues long. The V gene lost 3 bases and the J gene lost 5 bases, with 17 bases spanning the gap. The germline gives CDR1 SQVTM, CDR2 ANQGSEA. Here the CDR3 reads CSVDPGQGVDEQYF. The CDR3, as DNA: TGCAGCGTTGATCCGGGCCAGGGCGTAGACGAGCAGTACTTC.

The chain combines TRBV9 with TRBJ1-4; no clear D gene. The CDR3 has 14 amino acids. Between the trimmed V and J ends, which lost 0 bases and 7 bases, there was a span of 10 bases. Germline V gives CDR1 SGDLS, CDR2 YYNGEE. This CDR3 reads CASSVGGVGEKLFF. The CDR3 DNA follows: TGTGCCAGCAGCGTAGGGGGAGTGGGTGAAAAACTGTTTTTT.

The genes are TRBV11-3 and TRBJ2-7; a possible D gene is TRBD1 (6 bases). The CDR3 runs to 13 residues. Trimming cost V 5 bases and J 6 bases, with 14 bases left between them. Germline V gene sequence: CDR1 SGHNT, CDR2 YENEEA. CDR3 in amino acids: CASSPRTVSEQYF. The CDR3 DNA reads as TGTGCCAGCAGCCCCCGGACAGTGAGCGAGCAGTACTTC. The whole variable domain, remainder taken from reference TRBV11-3 and TRBJ2-7, is EAGVVQSPRYKIIEKKQPVAFWCNPISGHNTLYWYLQNLGQGPELLIRYENEEAVDDSQLPKDRFSAERLKGVDSTLKIQPAELGDSAVYLCASSPRTVSEQYFGPGTRLTVT.